The 16 T cell receptor beta chains presented below share a single source sample, sequenced in a study of blood T cell repertoires in COVID-19. TCRdb's table, derived via immunoSEQ multiplex PCR, lists solely in-frame clones and lacks some. Of over 95,000 clones listed, less than 85% were seen once; the top ten hold about 18%. Source material: peripheral blood. The receptors come from a woman aged 55-69 years with acute or convalescent COVID-19.

The CDR3 nucleotides read TGTGCCAGCACCCGGACTAGCGGGACTTCCCGGTCGGATACGCAGTATTTT. Protein product: CASTRTSGTSRSDTQYF. The V gene is TRBV18, the J gene TRBJ2-3, with TRBD2 matching over 12 bases. CDR1 and CDR2 from the germline V gene are KGHSH and LQKENI. V lost 8 bases to trimming and J lost 6 bases; unmatched junction nucleotides: 15. The CDR3 has 17 residues.

This clone was detected once. This chain uses TRBV5-1 with TRBJ1-1; D ambiguous. V was trimmed by 4 bases and J by 7 bases, leaving 11 bases between them. Germline CDR1 and CDR2: SGHRS and YFSETQ. CDR3 length: 12 amino acids. CDR3 region: CASSVGGIEAFF. DNA of the CDR3: TGCGCCAGCAGCGTTGGAGGGATTGAAGCTTTCTTT. Based on the CDR3 plus reference TRBV5-1 and TRBJ1-1, the full variable domain is KAGVTQTPRYLIKTRGQQVTLSCSPISGHRSVSWYQQTPGQGLQFLFEYFSETQRNKGNFPGRFSGRQFSNSRSEMNVSTLELGDSALYLCASSVGGIEAFFGQGTRLTVV.

A single count supports this clone. V gene TRBV19 combines with J gene TRBJ2-3; tentatively, D is TRBD1 (5 bases). The germline V gene encodes CDR1 LNHDA and CDR2 SQIVND (reference sequence). CDR3 size: 13 residues. The V gene lost 3 bases and the J gene lost 4 bases, with 8 bases spanning the gap. CDR3 bases: TGTGCCAGTAGTATTACAGGAGCAGATACGCAGTATTTT. Residues: CASSITGADTQYF.

This chain joins TRBV6-5 and TRBJ2-7; D remains ambiguous. Trimming cost V 6 bases and J 2 bases, with 14 bases left between them. Germline-derived CDR1 and CDR2 are MNHEY and SVGAGI. This CDR3 comprises 14 residues. In DNA form, the CDR3 reads TGTGCCAGCAGGCCAAGCCGAGCCCCCTACGAGCAGTACTTC. Amino acid sequence: CASRPSRAPYEQYF.

V usage is TRBV7-2 and J usage is TRBJ2-7; TRBD2 is a possible D gene (5 bases). The germline V gene has CDR1 SGHTA and CDR2 FQGNSA. V lost 4 bases and J lost 2, with 12 bases in between. CDR3 length: 14 residues. CDR3 amino acids: CASSSSDFPYEQYF. The DNA of the CDR3 is TGTGCCAGCAGCTCGTCGGACTTCCCCTACGAGCAGTACTTC.

The chain combines TRBV11-3 with TRBJ2-7; a weak D match, TRBD1 (6 bases). This CDR3 has 13 residues. The germline V gene encodes CDR1 SGHNT and CDR2 YENEEA. Trimming removed 4 bases from V and 3 bases from J, with 10 bases in between. The CDR3: CASSSGVGYEQYF. As DNA, the CDR3 is TGTGCCAGCAGCTCAGGGGTAGGCTACGAGCAGTACTTC.

The rearrangement uses TRBV2 and TRBJ2-7; D possibly corresponds to TRBD2 (5 bases). Germline loops: CDR1 SNHLY, CDR2 FYNNEI. This CDR3 is built from 13 residues. Deletions cut 7 bases from V and 3 bases from J, with 13 bases between. CDR3 in DNA: TGTGCCAGCACTAGCAGAAACCTCTACGAGCAGTACTTC. It specifies CASTSRNLYEQYF.

The chain is built from TRBV5-8 and TRBJ2-1; D call uncertain. With 4 bases removed from V and 3 bases from J, the gap between germline ends came to 8 bases. The CDR3 has 13 residues. Germline V gives CDR1 SGHTS, CDR2 YDEGEE. In nucleotides, the CDR3 is TGTGCCAGCAGCCAACAGAACTACAATGAGCAGTTCTTC. This encodes CASSQQNYNEQFF.

With regard to this clone: Compared with germline, one end of the junction differs, possibly owing to a read error. V gene TRBV2 combines with J gene TRBJ1-4; possibly TRBD1 for D (5 bases). The germline V gene has CDR1 SNHLY and CDR2 FYNNEI. The CDR3 extends over 9 amino acids. The CDR3 DNA reads as TGTGCCAGCGGGCAGGGATACGTTTTT. It encodes CASGQGYVF.

The rearrangement links TRBV27 to TRBJ2-7; perhaps TRBD2 as D (5 bases). CDR1 and CDR2 (germline): MNHEY, SMNVEV (reference sequence). The CDR3 runs to 14 residues. V was cut by 3 bases and J by 0 bases, with 9 bases left in between. In nucleotides, the CDR3 is TGTGCCAGCAGTTTTAACGGGGTCTCCTACGAGCAGTACTTC. Translating gives CASSFNGVSYEQYF.

A few counts support this clone. The V call is TRBV28, the J call TRBJ1-5; TRBD1 matches at 10 bases. The junction had 12 bases not matched to a gene; V was cut back by 3 bases and J by 4 bases. Germline CDR1 MDHEN, CDR2 SYDVKM. This CDR3 contains 18 residues. The CDR3 reads CASSFRDRGQRGNQPQHF. The CDR3 nucleotides are TGTGCCAGCAGTTTCCGGGACAGGGGCCAGCGGGGTAATCAGCCCCAGCATTTT.

This chain connects TRBV3-1 (or the pseudogene TRBV3-2) to TRBJ1-5; D call uncertain. The CDR3 contains 15 residues. V was pared by 1 base and J by 5 bases, with 12 bases between. The V gene's germline CDR1 is LGHDT and CDR2 YNNKEL (reference sequence). CDR3 sequence reads: CASSQVHGPDQPQHF. CDR3 bases: TGTGCCAGCAGCCAAGTCCATGGGCCCGATCAGCCCCAGCATTTT.

The chain employs TRBV11-2 and TRBJ1-6, with TRBD1 matching 8 bases. Trimming at V came to 0 bases and at J to 4 bases, leaving 2 bases not matched to a gene. The CDR3 runs 16 residues. Germline loops: CDR1 SGHAT, CDR2 FQNNGV. The CDR3 coding sequence is TGTGCCAGCAGCTTAGAAACAGGGGGGTATAATTCACCCCTCCACTTT. It translates to CASSLETGGYNSPLHF.

The V gene is TRBV6-5, the J gene TRBJ2-7; 11 bases agree with TRBD1. The V segment lost 2 bases and the J segment 3 bases; nucleotides outside the gene matches: 3. The length of the CDR3 is 15 residues. Germline loops: CDR1 MNHEY, CDR2 SVGAGI. CDR3 in amino acids: CASSYGGQGVYEQYF. CDR3 DNA sequence: TGTGCCAGCAGTTACGGGGGACAGGGGGTCTACGAGCAGTACTTC.

This clone was counted a few times. V and J are TRBV19 and TRBJ1-6, with TRBD1 identical over 8 bases. This CDR3 has 14 residues. CDR1 LNHDA and CDR2 SQIVND come from the germline V gene (reference sequence). V shed 3 bases and J 10 bases; nucleotides not matched to a gene: 5. CDR3 residues: CASSITDRESPLHF. The DNA for the CDR3 is TGTGCCAGTAGTATCACGGACAGGGAATCACCCCTCCACTTT.

The chain uses TRBV29-1 and TRBJ1-5; possible D gene TRBD1, 6 bases. This CDR3 has 19 amino acids. Trimming stripped 0 bases from V and 2 bases from J, with 23 bases between. Germline CDR1 is SQVTM and CDR2 is ANQGSEA. This CDR3 is CSVEDRQGIQGHRNQPQHF. The CDR3 DNA reads as TGCAGCGTTGAAGATCGCCAGGGGATTCAAGGTCATCGCAATCAGCCCCAGCATTTT.